This is a list of T cell receptor beta chains from one sample in a study of cytomegalovirus exposure and HLA in healthy donors. Data came from immunoSEQ multiplex PCR; TCRdb stores just in-frame clones and leaves some out. Seen here are approximately 76,000 clones, roughly two thirds observed once, and the top ten hold 15% to 20%. The sequenced material came from PBMCs. These TCRs come from a woman aged 40 to 50 in good health and CMV-seropositive. Each CDR3 is given with its conserved first and last residue. D genes are given only for firm matches. Size is stated for part of the rows, as once, few or many counts, or as a class when the clone is expanded.

CDR3nt | CDR3aa | abundance | j_gene | d_gene | v_gene
TGTGCCAGCAGCTTATGGGGGAGGGGAGCCGGGGAGCTGTTTTTT | CASSLWGRGAGELFF | - | TRBJ2-2 | TRBD2 | TRBV7-2
TGTGCCAGCAGGGGGGACAGGGACAATTCACCCCTCCACTTT | CASRGDRDNSPLHF | - | TRBJ1-6 | TRBD1 | TRBV6-6
TGTGCCAGCAGTTTCGGGGTAATCACCGGGGAGCTGTTTTTT | CASSFGVITGELFF | - | TRBJ2-2 | - | TRBV27
TGCAGCGTCGACAGAAACTATGGCTACACCTTC | CSVDRNYGYTF | - | TRBJ1-2 | - | TRBV29-1
TGTGCCTGGACCGCGGACAGGGGGCAGTGGATGAGTCAGCCCCAGCATTTT | CAWTADRGQWMSQPQHF | - | TRBJ1-5 | TRBD1 | TRBV30
TGTGCCAGCAGTTCGAGACAGGGAAGTGGCTACACCTTC | CASSSRQGSGYTF | - | TRBJ1-2 | TRBD1 | TRBV27
TGTGACAGTAGCTTGTTCGGGACAGGGGGTCACACTGAAGCTTTCTTT | CDSSLFGTGGHTEAFF | - | TRBJ1-1 | TRBD1 | TRBV5-6
TGTGCCAGCAGCTCCCCCGGGGGGAGGACAGATACGCAGTATTTT | CASSSPGGRTDTQYF | - | TRBJ2-3 | TRBD2 | TRBV6-6
TGTGCCAGCAGTGAACAGCGGGCACGGACTGGAAACACCATATATTTT | CASSEQRARTGNTIYF | - | TRBJ1-3 | - | TRBV2
TGTGCCAGCAGAGGGACAGGGTATGGCTACACCTTC | CASRGTGYGYTF | - | TRBJ1-2 | TRBD1 | TRBV28
TGTGCCAGCAGTCGACAGGGGGTCCCTACGGAGCAGTACTTC | CASSRQGVPTEQYF | - | TRBJ2-7 | TRBD1 | TRBV6-5
TGTGCCTGGAGTAGAGGCAGCTCTAGCACAGATACGCAGTATTTT | CAWSRGSSSTDTQYF | - | TRBJ2-3 | - | TRBV30
TGTGCCAGCAGTTACTCCAGGCTCGGAGGGAACGAGCAGTACTTC | CASSYSRLGGNEQYF | few | TRBJ2-7 | - | TRBV6-5
TGTGCCAGTAGTAAGGTTCAAAGGGGGATTAATCAGCCCCAGCATTTT | CASSKVQRGINQPQHF | - | TRBJ1-5 | - | TRBV19
TGTGCCGTCTCCCGACTAGCGGGACGAAGGGAGGGGTACGAGCAGTACTTC | CAVSRLAGRREGYEQYF | - | TRBJ2-7 | TRBD2 | TRBV28
TGTGCCATCAAACTAGCGCAGAGCACAGATACGCAGTATTTT | CAIKLAQSTDTQYF | - | TRBJ2-3 | TRBD2 | TRBV10-3
TGTGCCAGCAGCTTAACCTACACTAGCGACACCGGGGAGCTGTTTTTT | CASSLTYTSDTGELFF | - | TRBJ2-2 | TRBD2 | TRBV7-8
TGCGCCAGCAGCCAAGACAGAACGAATAACAATGAAAAACTGTTTTTT | CASSQDRTNNNEKLFF | - | TRBJ1-4 | - | TRBV4-3
TGCGCCAGCTGCCACGATAGGGGTTCCGAGCAGTACTTC | CASCHDRGSEQYF | - | TRBJ2-7 | - | TRBV4-3
TGTGCCAGCTCTGGGACAGGGGAAGCTTTCTTT | CASSGTGEAFF | - | TRBJ1-1 | TRBD1 | TRBV6-1
TGTGCCAGTAGTTTCTGGACAGGGGACTATGGCTACACCTTC | CASSFWTGDYGYTF | once | TRBJ1-2 | TRBD1 | TRBV19
TGTGCCAGCAGCGAAGACTTGGGTACGCAGTATTTT | CASSEDLGTQYF | - | TRBJ2-3 | - | TRBV9
TGTGCCAGTAGTCAAACAGGGGGCGTGAAGACCCAGTACTTC | CASSQTGGVKTQYF | - | TRBJ2-5 | TRBD1 | TRBV19
TGTGCCAGCAGTGAAGGGCACAGGGTGGATGGCTACACCTTC | CASSEGHRVDGYTF | - | TRBJ1-2 | - | TRBV6-1
TGTGCCAGCAGCTTGGGGAGGGGGGAGCTGTTTTTT | CASSLGRGELFF | - | TRBJ2-2 | - | TRBV5-4
TGTGCCAGCAGGAGGGACACCGGGGAGCTGTTTTTT | CASRRDTGELFF | - | TRBJ2-2 | - | TRBV2
TGTGCCAGCTCACCAGGCGAGGGGAACACTGAAGCTTTCTTT | CASSPGEGNTEAFF | - | TRBJ1-1 | - | TRBV18
TGTGCCAGTAGCACGGGATGGACAGTTAAATACGAGCAGTACTTC | CASSTGWTVKYEQYF | - | TRBJ2-7 | - | TRBV19
TGCGCCAGCAGCCCTTCAACAGGGGCCGCTTTGTTCGGCTACACCTTC | CASSPSTGAALFGYTF | - | TRBJ1-2 | TRBD1 | TRBV5-1
TGTGCCAGCAGCTTCCAAGCCCGATCTACAGGTTACAATGAGCAGTTCTTC | CASSFQARSTGYNEQFF | - | TRBJ2-1 | - | TRBV5-4
TGTGCCAGCAGCGTCTCCGGGACAGGGATCTACGAGCAGTACTTC | CASSVSGTGIYEQYF | - | TRBJ2-7 | TRBD1 | TRBV9
TGCGCCAGCAGCTTGGTCACAGGGGGCACTGAAGCTTTCTTT | CASSLVTGGTEAFF | few | TRBJ1-1 | TRBD1 | TRBV5-1
TGTGCCAGCAGCTTGCGGGGTGATGGCTACACCTTC | CASSLRGDGYTF | - | TRBJ1-2 | - | TRBV7-9
TGTGCCAGCAGCGGCCCGAGGGAGGGGAATGAGCAGTTCTTC | CASSGPREGNEQFF | - | TRBJ2-1 | TRBD2 | TRBV7-9
TGTGCCAGCAGTTACCAACAGGGCAATCAGCCCCAGCATTTT | CASSYQQGNQPQHF | once | TRBJ1-5 | - | TRBV7-2
TGTGCCAGCAGCGTAGCGTACACAAACTACGAGCAGTACTTC | CASSVAYTNYEQYF | - | TRBJ2-7 | - | TRBV2
TGTGCCAGCAGCCTAAGGGCTAGCGGGGAAGTGAGCACAGATACGCAGTATTTT | CASSLRASGEVSTDTQYF | - | TRBJ2-3 | TRBD2 | TRBV7-6
TGCAGCGTGCGGACATCGACCTACGAGCAGTACTTC | CSVRTSTYEQYF | once | TRBJ2-7 | - | TRBV29-1
TGTGCCAGCAGCTGGGGGCGGGGGGCCAGCTATGGCTACACCTTC | CASSWGRGASYGYTF | - | TRBJ1-2 | - | TRBV5-6